This passage covers 9 T cell receptor beta chains from one sample sequenced in a study of T cell changes during pregnancy in multiple sclerosis. Data came from immunoSEQ multiplex PCR; TCRdb stores just in-frame clones and leaves some out. The table records approximately 47,000 clones, 85% to 90% of them present only once. The sample was peripheral blood, taken in the first trimester of pregnancy. All receptors derive from a female donor with multiple sclerosis, enrolled in a pregnancy study.

The chain is built from TRBV2 and TRBJ1-1, with 8 bases that match TRBD1. The CDR3 spans 11 residues. The germline V gene encodes CDR1 SNHLY and CDR2 FYNNEI. Unmatched junction bases numbered 5, after V lost 5 bases and J lost 12 bases. The CDR3 DNA sequence: TGTGCCAGCAGTCCCAGGGGGCAGTCTTTCTTT. The encoded protein is CASSPRGQSFF.

The genes are TRBV5-1 and TRBJ2-1; TRBD1 matches 10 bases. Germline-derived CDR1 and CDR2 are SGHRS and YFSETQ. With 0 bases clipped from V and 9 bases from J, the junction kept 6 bases outside the gene matches. The CDR3 sequence is 15 residues long. This chain's CDR3 is CASSLAGTGVGEQFF. CDR3 DNA sequence: TGCGCCAGCAGCTTGGCCGGGACAGGGGTTGGTGAGCAGTTCTTC.

This clone was recorded only once. The chain carries TRBV5-1 and TRBJ2-2; TRBD1 aligns across 7 bases. The length of the CDR3 is 15 residues. Trimming cost V 0 bases and J 2 bases; bases outside gene matches: 1. Germline CDR1 is SGHRS and CDR2 is YFSETQ. CDR3 sequence (DNA): TGCGCCAGCAGCTTGGAGGGGGCAAACACCGGGGAGCTGTTTTTT. This sequence encodes CASSLEGANTGELFF.

V is TRBV9 and J is TRBJ2-7; the match to TRBD1 covers 7 bases. V dropped 4 bases and J dropped 3; count of bases not matched to a gene: 1. The CDR3 sequence is 12 residues long. Germline CDR1 reads SGDLS; CDR2 reads YYNGEE. CDR3: CASSRQGYEQYF. The CDR3 DNA sequence: TGTGCCAGCAGCAGACAGGGCTACGAGCAGTACTTC.

The chain couples TRBV4-2 to TRBJ2-5; 7 bases line up with TRBD2. Trimming cost V 4 bases and J 5 bases; bases outside gene matches: 19. This CDR3 region has 18 residues. CDR1 is LGHNA and CDR2 is YNFKEQ in the germline V gene. CDR3: CASSRTLAANNPGETQYF. CDR3 coding DNA: TGTGCCAGCAGCCGCACTCTAGCGGCCAATAACCCTGGGGAGACCCAGTACTTC.

V is TRBV5-6 and J is TRBJ2-1, with 10 bases matching TRBD2. The germline gives CDR1 SGHDT, CDR2 YYEEEE. The CDR3 covers 19 residues. J gave up 6 bases and V 0 bases, and 15 bases lay outside the gene matches. CDR3 DNA: TGTGCCAGCAGCTTGGGGGCTCTTTTGGGAGCGGGGGGGCCCAATGAGCAGTTCTTC. Protein product: CASSLGALLGAGGPNEQFF.

Here the CDR3 reads CASSITGTGKYNEQFF. The CDR3 bases are TGTGCCAGTAGTATAACCGGGACAGGGAAATACAATGAGCAGTTCTTC. The chain links TRBV19 to TRBJ2-1; TRBD1 aligns across 9 bases. The germline gives CDR1 LNHDA, CDR2 SQIVND (reference sequence). The CDR3 consists of 16 residues. V lost 2 bases to trimming and J lost 4 bases; unmatched junction nucleotides: 6.

This CDR3 reads CASSYERGGNSPLHF. CDR3 sequence (DNA): TGTGCCAGCAGTTATGAAAGGGGAGGGAATTCACCCCTCCACTTT. The gene calls are TRBV6-5 and TRBJ1-6; D possibly corresponds to TRBD1 (5 bases). V lost 3 bases and J lost 7, with 13 bases in between. CDR1 is MNHEY and CDR2 is SVGAGI in the germline V gene. The CDR3 is 15 amino acids.

The CDR3 here is CASSLDRTDTQYF. CDR3 coding DNA: TGCGCCAGCAGCTTGGACAGGACAGATACGCAGTATTTT. J is TRBJ2-3 and V is TRBV5-1; a possible D gene is TRBD1 (5 bases). This CDR3 comprises 13 residues. V lost 0 bases and J lost 3, with 5 bases in between. The germline V gene has CDR1 SGHRS and CDR2 YFSETQ.